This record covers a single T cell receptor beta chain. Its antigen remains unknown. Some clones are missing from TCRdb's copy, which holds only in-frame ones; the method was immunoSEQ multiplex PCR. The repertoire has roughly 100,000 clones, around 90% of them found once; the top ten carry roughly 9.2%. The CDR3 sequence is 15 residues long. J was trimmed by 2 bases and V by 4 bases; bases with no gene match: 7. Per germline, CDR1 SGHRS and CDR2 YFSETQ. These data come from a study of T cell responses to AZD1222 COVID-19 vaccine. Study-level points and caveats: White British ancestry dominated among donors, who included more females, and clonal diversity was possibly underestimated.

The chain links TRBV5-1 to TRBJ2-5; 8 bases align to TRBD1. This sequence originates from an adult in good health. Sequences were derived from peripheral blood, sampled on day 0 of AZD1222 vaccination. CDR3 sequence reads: CASSRTTGVQETQYF. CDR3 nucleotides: TGCGCCAGCAGCCGCACGACAGGGGTTCAAGAGACCCAGTACTTC. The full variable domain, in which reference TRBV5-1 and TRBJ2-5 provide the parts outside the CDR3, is KAGVTQTPRYLIKTRGQQVTLSCSPISGHRSVSWYQQTPGQGLQFLFEYFSETQRNKGNFPGRFSGRQFSNSRSEMNVSTLELGDSALYLCASSRTTGVQETQYFGPGTRLLVL.